What follows is one T cell receptor (beta chain) and its context. Antigen: not known. The sample is drawn from a study of long-term antiretroviral therapy in people with HIV. Study-level findings and limits: Upon ART, diversity increased but remained lower than transplant donor controls.

The germline CDR1 and CDR2 sequences are ENHRY and SYGVKD. Trimming removed 11 bases from V and 2 bases from J; junction bases left unmatched: 11. The CDR3 covers 15 residues. Sequencing used immunoSEQ v3.0 at survey level. TCRdb's table, derived via immunoSEQ multiplex PCR, lists solely in-frame clones and lacks some. The sample shows roughly 37,000 clones, 80% of them seen only once. Cryopreserved PBMC samples of about 0.85-11 million cells were used for DNA extraction. V is TRBV10-3 and J is TRBJ2-3; TRBD2 agrees at 9 bases. The receptor was isolated from a man in his thirties or forties with HIV. Material: unsorted PBMCs, obtained 3.4 years after starting antiretroviral therapy. The CDR3 bases are TGTGCCTCAAACAGAGCGGGAGGACTCACAGATACGCAGTATTTT. It is translated as CASNRAGGLTDTQYF.